What follows are 9 T cell receptor beta chains derived from one specimen sequenced in a study of shared clonotypes between healthy human individuals. TCRdb's table, derived via immunoSEQ multiplex PCR, lists solely in-frame clones and lacks some. The sample has around 1,900,000 clones, about 93% seen once. Naive CD8 cells lacked CD45RO, underwent positive selection for CCR7 and left out terminally differentiated effector memory CD45RA+ cells. The sequenced material came from naive CD8+ T cells from PBMCs. Receptors originate from a man between 18 and 35 years old in good health. Some clones in this sample may be carry-over from other donors' samples.

The chain is built from TRBV25-1 and TRBJ2-7; D may be TRBD1 (6 bases). This CDR3 has 13 residues. The germline gives CDR1 MGHDK, CDR2 SYGVNS. V was pared by 10 bases and J by 2 bases, with 15 bases between. CDR3 DNA: TGTGCCACCTTGGCCAGGGGAGCCTACGAGCAGTACTTC. As protein: CATLARGAYEQYF.

This rearrangement joins TRBV18 to TRBJ1-4; a possible D gene is TRBD1 (5 bases). The V gene lost 6 bases and the J gene lost 7 bases, with 9 bases spanning the gap. CDR3 size: 12 residues. CDR1 KGHSH and CDR2 LQKENI come from the germline V gene. The CDR3 DNA follows: TGTGCCAGCTCGATCGGGGGTGAAAAACTGTTTTTT. It is translated as CASSIGGEKLFF.

This clone has just one count. The chain uses TRBV9 and TRBJ2-3; 8 nucleotides agree with TRBD2. The junction had 20 bases not matched to a gene; V was cut back by 4 bases and J by 7 bases. The CDR3 loop spans 18 amino acids. The germline CDR1 and CDR2 sequences are SGDLS and YYNGEE. CDR3 residues: CASSSDPQLAAGRNTQYF. In nucleotides, the CDR3 is TGTGCCAGCAGCTCCGACCCCCAACTAGCGGCGGGGAGGAATACGCAGTATTTT.

J is TRBJ2-1 and V is TRBV29-1; 13 nucleotides align to TRBD2. This CDR3 is built from 22 residues. Trimming cost V 6 bases and J 7 bases; bases outside gene matches: 30. In germline, CDR1 is SQVTM, CDR2 ANQGSEA. This chain's CDR3 is CSVWWYSIGRSTSGRATNEQFF. The DNA of the CDR3 is TGCAGCGTCTGGTGGTATTCTATAGGCAGGTCAACTAGCGGGAGGGCCACGAATGAGCAGTTCTTC.

The genes are TRBV5-6 and TRBJ2-1; D unclear. V was shortened by 0 bases and J by 4 bases, with 8 bases between the two germline ends. The CDR3 runs to 14 residues. CDR1 is SGHDT, CDR2 YYEEEE, per germline. The CDR3, as DNA: TGTGCCAGCAGCTTGGGCGACGGTTACAATGAGCAGTTCTTC. Translated, it gives CASSLGDGYNEQFF.

The chain recombines TRBV6-6 with TRBJ2-7; 13 positions match TRBD2. The V gene's germline CDR1 is MNHNY and CDR2 SVGAGI (reference sequence). This CDR3 is built from 16 residues. Losses at the gene ends were 8 bases for V and 6 bases for J; bases not matched to a gene: 13. CDR3 protein: CASSYTGTSGTVEQYF. CDR3 nucleotides: TGTGCCAGCTCTTACACAGGGACTAGCGGGACGGTCGAGCAGTACTTC.

This clone appeared a single time. This sequence joins TRBV19 and TRBJ2-1; either TRBD1 or TRBD2 may fit D (5 bases each). The CDR3 has 15 amino acids. Trimming removed 5 bases from V and 8 bases from J, with 19 bases in between. The germline V gene has CDR1 LNHDA and CDR2 SQIVND (reference sequence). CDR3: CASSSGTVYNDEQFF. Here the CDR3 DNA reads TGTGCCAGTAGTTCCGGGACGGTGTACAATGATGAGCAGTTCTTC.

The V gene is TRBV5-1, the J gene TRBJ2-6; 7 bases fit TRBD1. With 2 bases clipped from V and 2 bases from J, the junction kept 13 bases outside the gene matches. The CDR3 has 19 residues. Per the germline V gene, CDR1 is SGHRS and CDR2 is YFSETQ. The CDR3 loop is CASSLGQGDIFTGANVLTF. CDR3 DNA sequence: TGCGCCAGCAGCTTAGGTCAGGGGGATATATTTACTGGGGCCAACGTCCTGACTTTC.

The rearrangement uses TRBV19 and TRBJ1-5; a weak D match, TRBD1 (5 bases). In germline, CDR1 is LNHDA, CDR2 SQIVND (reference sequence). The ends were cut back, 6 bases at V and 0 bases at J, with 15 bases in the middle. This CDR3 region has 16 residues. The CDR3 nucleotides read TGTGCCAGTAGCCTTGGACACTTATATAGCAATCAGCCCCAGCATTTT. This gives the protein CASSLGHLYSNQPQHF.